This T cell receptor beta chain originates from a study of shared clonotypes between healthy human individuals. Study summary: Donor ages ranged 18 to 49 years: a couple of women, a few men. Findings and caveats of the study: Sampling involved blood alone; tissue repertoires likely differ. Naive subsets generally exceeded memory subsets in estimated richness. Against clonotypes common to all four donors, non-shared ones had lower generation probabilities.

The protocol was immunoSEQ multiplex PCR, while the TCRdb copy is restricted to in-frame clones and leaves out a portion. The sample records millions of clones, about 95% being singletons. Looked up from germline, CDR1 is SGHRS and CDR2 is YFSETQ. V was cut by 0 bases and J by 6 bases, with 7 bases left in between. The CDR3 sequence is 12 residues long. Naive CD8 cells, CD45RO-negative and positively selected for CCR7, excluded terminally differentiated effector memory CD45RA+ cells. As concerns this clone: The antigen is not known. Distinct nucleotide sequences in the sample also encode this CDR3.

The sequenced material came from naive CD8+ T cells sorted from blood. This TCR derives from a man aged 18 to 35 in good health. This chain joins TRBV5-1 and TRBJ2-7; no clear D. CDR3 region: CASSLGPLEQYF. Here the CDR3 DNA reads TGCGCCAGCAGCTTGGGTCCCCTCGAGCAGTACTTC.